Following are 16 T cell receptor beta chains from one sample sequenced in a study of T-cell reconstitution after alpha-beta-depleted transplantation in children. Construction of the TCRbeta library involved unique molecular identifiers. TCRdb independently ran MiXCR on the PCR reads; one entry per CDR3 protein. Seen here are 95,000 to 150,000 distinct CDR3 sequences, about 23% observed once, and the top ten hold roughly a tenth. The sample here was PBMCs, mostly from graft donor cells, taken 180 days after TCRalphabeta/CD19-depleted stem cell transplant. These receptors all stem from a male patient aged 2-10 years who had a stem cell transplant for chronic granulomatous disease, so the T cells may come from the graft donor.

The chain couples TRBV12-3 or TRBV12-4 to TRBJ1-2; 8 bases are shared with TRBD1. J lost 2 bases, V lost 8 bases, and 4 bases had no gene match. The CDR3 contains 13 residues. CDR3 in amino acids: CASGYRGNYGYTF. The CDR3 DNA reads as TGTGCCAGCGGCTACAGGGGGAACTATGGCTACACCTTC.

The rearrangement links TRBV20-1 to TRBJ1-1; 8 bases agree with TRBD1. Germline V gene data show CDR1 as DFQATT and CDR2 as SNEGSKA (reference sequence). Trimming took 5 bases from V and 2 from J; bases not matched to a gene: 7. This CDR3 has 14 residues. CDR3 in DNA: TGCAGTGCTGTCAGGGGGCCGGGCAACACTGAAGCTTTCTTT. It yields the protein CSAVRGPGNTEAFF.

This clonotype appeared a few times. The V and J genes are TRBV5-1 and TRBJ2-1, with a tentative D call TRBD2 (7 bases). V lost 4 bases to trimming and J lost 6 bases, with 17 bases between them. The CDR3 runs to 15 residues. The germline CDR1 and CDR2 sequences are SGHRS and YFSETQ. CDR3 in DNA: TGCGCCAGCAGCAGGGGAGGGGGAGCGATCAATGAGCAGTTCTTC. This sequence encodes CASSRGGGAINEQFF.

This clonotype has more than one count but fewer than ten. The CDR3 DNA follows: TGCAGTGCTAGAGCTGGGGGGGGGCGGGGTGAGCAGTTCTTC. Translated: CSARAGGGRGEQFF. The rearrangement links TRBV20-1 to TRBJ2-1; weak D call: TRBD2 (7 bases). The germline V gene has CDR1 DFQATT and CDR2 SNEGSKA (reference sequence). Trimming pared 1 base from V and 9 bases from J, leaving 16 bases between. The CDR3 consists of 14 residues.

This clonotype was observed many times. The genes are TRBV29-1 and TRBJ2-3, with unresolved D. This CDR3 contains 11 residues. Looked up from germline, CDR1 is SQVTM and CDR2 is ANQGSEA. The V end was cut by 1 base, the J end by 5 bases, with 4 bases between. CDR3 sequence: CSVEGLDTQYF. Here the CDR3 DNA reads TGCAGCGTTGAAGGGTTAGATACGCAGTATTTT.

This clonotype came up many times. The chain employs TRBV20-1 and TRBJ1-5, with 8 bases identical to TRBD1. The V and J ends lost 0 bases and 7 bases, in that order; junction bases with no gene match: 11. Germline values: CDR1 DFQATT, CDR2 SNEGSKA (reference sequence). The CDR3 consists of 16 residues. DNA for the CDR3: TGCAGTGCTAGAGATTACAGGGGGTTATCACGACAGCCCCAGCATTTT. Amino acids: CSARDYRGLSRQPQHF.

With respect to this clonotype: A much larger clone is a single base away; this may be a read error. The CDR3 sequence is CVSSSSGRTYEQYF. CDR3 nucleotide sequence: TGTGTCAGCAGCTCCTCAGGGCGGACCTACGAGCAGTACTTC. The chain links TRBV7-6 to TRBJ2-7, with D possibly matching TRBD1 (5 bases). The CDR3 has 14 residues. Germline V gives CDR1 SGHVS, CDR2 FNYEAQ.

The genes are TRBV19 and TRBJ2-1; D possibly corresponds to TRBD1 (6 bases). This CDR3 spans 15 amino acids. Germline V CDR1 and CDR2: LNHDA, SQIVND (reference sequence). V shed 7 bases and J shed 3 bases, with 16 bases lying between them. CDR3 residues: CASKAGDYLYNEQFF. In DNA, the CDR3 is TGTGCCAGTAAGGCAGGGGATTATCTCTACAATGAGCAGTTCTTC.

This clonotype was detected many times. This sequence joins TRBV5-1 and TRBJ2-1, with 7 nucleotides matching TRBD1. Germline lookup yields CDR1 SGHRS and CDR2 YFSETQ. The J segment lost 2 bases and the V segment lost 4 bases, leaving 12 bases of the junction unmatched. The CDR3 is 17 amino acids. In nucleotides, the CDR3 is TGCGCCAGCAGCAAGACAGGGACCACGGCTCCCTACAATGAGCAGTTCTTC. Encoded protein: CASSKTGTTAPYNEQFF.

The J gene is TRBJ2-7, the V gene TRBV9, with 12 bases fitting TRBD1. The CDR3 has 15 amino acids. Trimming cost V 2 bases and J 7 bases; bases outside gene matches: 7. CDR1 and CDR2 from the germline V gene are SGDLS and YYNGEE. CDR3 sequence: CASSVGGQGAWEQYF. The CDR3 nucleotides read TGTGCCAGCAGCGTTGGGGGACAGGGGGCATGGGAGCAGTACTTC.

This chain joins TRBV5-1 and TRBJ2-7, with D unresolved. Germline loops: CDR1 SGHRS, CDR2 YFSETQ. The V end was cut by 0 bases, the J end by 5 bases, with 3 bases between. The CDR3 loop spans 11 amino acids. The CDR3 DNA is TGCGCCAGCAGCTTGGTCGACGAGCAGTACTTC. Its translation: CASSLVDEQYF.

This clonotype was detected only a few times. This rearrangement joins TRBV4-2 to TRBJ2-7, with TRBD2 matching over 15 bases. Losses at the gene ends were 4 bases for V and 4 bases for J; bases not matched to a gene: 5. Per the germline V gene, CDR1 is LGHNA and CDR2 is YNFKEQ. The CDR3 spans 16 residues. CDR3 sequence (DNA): TGTGCCAGCAGCCTCACCGGGACTAGCGGGGGGTACGAGCAGTACTTC. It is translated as CASSLTGTSGGYEQYF.

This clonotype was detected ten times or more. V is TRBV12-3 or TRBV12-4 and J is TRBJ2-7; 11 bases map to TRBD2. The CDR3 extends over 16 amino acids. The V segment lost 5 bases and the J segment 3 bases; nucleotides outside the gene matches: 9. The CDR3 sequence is CASSPPLAGEGYEQYF. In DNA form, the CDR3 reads TGTGCCAGCAGTCCCCCACTAGCGGGAGAAGGCTACGAGCAGTACTTC.

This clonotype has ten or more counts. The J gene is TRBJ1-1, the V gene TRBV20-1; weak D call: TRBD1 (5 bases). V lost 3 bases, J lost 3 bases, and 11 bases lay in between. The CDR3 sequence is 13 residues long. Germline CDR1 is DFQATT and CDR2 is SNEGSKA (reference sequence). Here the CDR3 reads CSASPGFYTEAFF. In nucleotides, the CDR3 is TGCAGTGCTAGTCCAGGGTTCTACACTGAAGCTTTCTTT.

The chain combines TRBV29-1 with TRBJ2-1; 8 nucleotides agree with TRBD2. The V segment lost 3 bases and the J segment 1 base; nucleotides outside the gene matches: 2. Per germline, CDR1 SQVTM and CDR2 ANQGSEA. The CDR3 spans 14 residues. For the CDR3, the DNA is TGCAGCGTTGATTTAGCGGGGTCCTACAATGAGCAGTTCTTC. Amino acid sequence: CSVDLAGSYNEQFF.

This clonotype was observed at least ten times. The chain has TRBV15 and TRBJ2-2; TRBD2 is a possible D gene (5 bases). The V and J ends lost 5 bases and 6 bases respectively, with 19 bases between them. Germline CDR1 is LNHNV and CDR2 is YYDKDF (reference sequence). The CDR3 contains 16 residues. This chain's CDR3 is CATSRTTQTTPGELFF. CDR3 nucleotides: TGTGCCACCAGCCGCACTACCCAGACTACCCCCGGGGAGCTGTTTTTT.